This T cell receptor beta chain was captured in a study of T-cell reconstitution after alpha-beta-depleted transplantation in children listed by TCRdb under 2016. For the study in its entirety: Using TCR repertoire profiling, the study followed T-cell immune reconstitution in a quantitative way in children after TCRalphabeta/CD19-depleted allogeneic hematopoietic cell transplantation. The paper as a whole reports these results and caveats: In some patients, the high TCRbeta diversity seen at day 60 was put down to recipient T cells and intrathymic progenitors that had survived conditioning. Apparently early alphabetaT-cell count recovery about two months after transplant reportedly relied on only several hundred rapidly expanded clones derived from non-depleted graft cells. Over subsequent months, a decline in hyperexpanded clone frequencies was noted, and after one year, T-cell counts and TCRbeta diversity were mostly ascribed to newly produced T cells.

CDR1 MNHEY and CDR2 SVGAGI were looked up in the germline V gene. Measured from the cysteine to the phenylalanine, the CDR3 is 15 residues long. Only the CDR3 portion is preserved as DNA: 45 bases, with reading frame beginning at the first base. V and J are truncated by 4 bases and 3 bases respectively, leaving an intervening sequence of 15 bases. According to the study, the label for this sample's treatment or condition signals: allogeneic hematopoietic cell transplantation with graft depleted of TCRalphabeta T cells and CD19 B cells. The children who served as transplant recipients had been given grafts of TCRalphabeta/CD19-depleted allogeneic hematopoietic cells. Library preparation was by PCR. Sequencing used an Illumina HiSeq 2500. Molecular barcoding was employed in the preparation of TCR libraries, with unique molecular identifiers being used to normalize TCRbeta repertoire quantification. Starting from the raw public reads, TCRdb applied fastp trimming at Q25, assembled clones with MiXCR and retained in-frame beta chains. Identical CDR3 proteins give one entry, which carries the most common genes and DNA. Recorded for this sample are roughly 420,000 distinct CDR3 sequences; 15% to 20% of them occurred a single time. Of the sample, roughly 27% falls within the top ten clones.

This clonotype was observed a handful of times. The antigen this receptor binds is unknown. No qualities accompany the bases; no much larger clone lies one base away. The sequenced sample was PBMCs, mostly from graft donor cells, obtained 360 days after TCRalphabeta/CD19-depleted stem cell transplant. The TCR was taken from a boy under two years old who had a stem cell transplant for Wiskott-Aldrich syndrome, so the T cells may come from the graft donor. The chain couples TRBV6-5 to TRBJ1-2; matching of 5 bases hints at TRBD1 as the D gene. This receptor carries the CDR3 CASSSIGVRDYGYTF. The DNA sequence reads TGTGCCAGCAGTTCCATCGGGGTCAGGGACTATGGCTACACCTTC.